This is a list of T cell receptor beta chains from one sample in a study of blood T cell repertoires in COVID-19. Generated by immunoSEQ multiplex PCR, the TCRdb table keeps only in-frame clones and is missing some. The sample records about 180,000 clones, 75% to 90% being singletons. The specimen sequenced was peripheral blood. The receptors stem from a woman between 65 and 79 years old with COVID-19, enrolled during active disease. Both conserved end residues are part of each CDR3. The D gene is left open where the match is weak. A clone size is listed for some rows: how often the clone was seen (once, few, many), or a class if it is expanded.

TRBJ2-2 TRBD2 - TRBV11-2 TGTGCCAGCAGCTTTCGACTAGCGGGTCCTGCGGGGGAGCTGTTTTTT CASSFRLAGPAGELFF
TRBJ2-7 - - TRBV29-1 TGCAGCGTTGAGGAGACCAACGGCGAGCAGTACTTC CSVEETNGEQYF
TRBJ1-2 - once TRBV3-1/TRBV3-2 TGTGCCAGCAGCCAAGACAGAACAGGTGGGGTCACCTTC CASSQDRTGGVTF
TRBJ2-7 - few TRBV6-5 TGTGCCAGCAGTTCCAGGGCGGAGCAGTACTTC CASSSRAEQYF
TRBJ1-5 - - TRBV5-6 TGTGCCAGCAGCCGTAGGACAGAAAGGAGGAATCAGCCCCAGCATTTT CASSRRTERRNQPQHF
TRBJ2-7 - - TRBV4-3 TGCGCCAGCAGCCAATCGACTAGTCCTCTTTTCGAGCAGTACTTC CASSQSTSPLFEQYF
TRBJ1-3 TRBD1 - TRBV2 TGTGCCAGCAGGGGACAGGGCCACACCATATATTTT CASRGQGHTIYF
TRBJ1-3 - - TRBV27 TGTGCCAGCATGACTACTGGAAACACCATATATTTT CASMTTGNTIYF
TRBJ2-4 TRBD1 - TRBV28 TGTGCCAGCAGTTTTCTGACAGGGTCGAAAAACATTCAGTACTTC CASSFLTGSKNIQYF
TRBJ1-1 TRBD1 - TRBV29-1 TGCAGCGTTGGCGGACAGGGAATCGATGAAGCTTTCTTT CSVGGQGIDEAFF
TRBJ1-1 TRBD1 - TRBV25-1 TGTGCCAGCAGTTTGGACAGGGGCACTGAAGCTTTCTTT CASSLDRGTEAFF
TRBJ1-2 TRBD1 - TRBV28 TGTGCCAGCAGATCCACAGGGGCCTGGGGCTACACCTTC CASRSTGAWGYTF
TRBJ2-5 TRBD1 - TRBV10-1 TGCGCCAGCAGTGAGGGACAGGGACTCGGGACCCAGTACTTC CASSEGQGLGTQYF
TRBJ2-4 - - TRBV6-1 TGTGCCAGCAGTGAGTGGGGGCCGGGAAACATTCAGTACTTC CASSEWGPGNIQYF
TRBJ2-7 TRBD1 - TRBV6-2/TRBV6-3 TGTGCCAGCAGTTCCTTAAACCGGGACAGGCCTTACGAGCAGTACTTC CASSSLNRDRPYEQYF
TRBJ1-1 TRBD1 - TRBV3-1/TRBV3-2 TGTGCCAGCAGCCCGGGACAGCTTGAAGCTTTCTTT CASSPGQLEAFF
TRBJ2-1 - - TRBV5-5 TGTGCCAGCAGCCAGACTAGTGGCAATGAGCAGTTCTTC CASSQTSGNEQFF
TRBJ1-2 TRBD1 - TRBV28 TGTGCCGCCTTAGGGACAGGGGGCGATAACTATGGCTACACCTTC CAALGTGGDNYGYTF
TRBJ2-7 - once TRBV7-2 TGTGCCAGCAGCTTACGACAGGGAGGCTACGAGCAGTACTTC CASSLRQGGYEQYF
TRBJ2-1 TRBD2 - TRBV7-3 TGTGCCAGCAGCCCGACTAGCGGACGCTTCTACAATGAGCAGTTCTTC CASSPTSGRFYNEQFF
TRBJ2-5 - - TRBV24-1 TGTGCCACCAGTGATTCCCGGACAGAAGGGGAGACCCAGTACTTC CATSDSRTEGETQYF
TRBJ2-7 TRBD1 - TRBV4-1 TGCGCCAGCAGCCACCCGGGACAGGGGGCGATGTCCGAGCAGTACTTC CASSHPGQGAMSEQYF
TRBJ2-3 TRBD1 - TRBV5-1 TGCGCCAGCAGCTTGGAACAGGGGGCGACAGATACGCAGTATTTT CASSLEQGATDTQYF
TRBJ2-7 - - TRBV10-3 TGTGCCATCAGTGAAAACCCGAGAGACGAGCAGTACTTC CAISENPRDEQYF
TRBJ1-2 TRBD1 few TRBV5-8 TGTGCCAGCAGCCTTCCGACAGGGTCTATGGGCTACACCTTC CASSLPTGSMGYTF
TRBJ2-7 TRBD1 - TRBV19 TGTGCCAGTAGTATGGGACAGGGGGGGTCCTACGAGCAGTACTTC CASSMGQGGSYEQYF